The 11 T cell receptor beta chains given below trace back to one sample, sequenced in a study of T cell repertoires in cytomegalovirus infection. MiXCR was run by TCRdb on the reads, yielding one entry per CDR3 protein. The table shows about 140,000 distinct CDR3 sequences, with roughly 6% occurring only once. Sequencing input: PBMCs. The receptor source for this set is a human donor in good health (CMV status not recorded). Some clones in this sample may be carry-over from other donors' samples.

This clonotype was seen at least ten times. The chain uses TRBV28 and TRBJ2-3; D assignment may be TRBD1 or TRBD2 (5 bases each). The CDR3 length is 13 residues. Per the germline V gene, CDR1 is MDHEN and CDR2 is SYDVKM. V was clipped by 6 bases and J by 8 bases, with 15 bases between them. The CDR3 coding sequence is TGTGCCAGCAGGGGGGTAGATTTGGGTACGCAGTATTTT. Protein product: CASRGVDLGTQYF.

This clonotype was seen only once. This chain joins TRBV12-3 or TRBV12-4 and TRBJ1-5; 7 positions match TRBD1. The J segment lost 4 bases and the V segment lost 2 bases, leaving 5 bases of the junction unmatched. CDR3 size: 15 residues. This CDR3 is CASSLLRTGNQPQHF. In DNA, the CDR3 is TGTGCCAGCAGTTTACTTAGGACAGGAAATCAGCCCCAGCATTTT.

This clonotype was recorded at least ten times. The rearrangement uses TRBV7-9 and TRBJ1-1; D not certain. The germline V gene has CDR1 SEHNR and CDR2 FQNEAQ (reference sequence). The CDR3 covers 13 residues. V lost 5 bases, J lost 4 bases, and 11 bases lay in between. The CDR3 sequence is CASSNPVGTEAFF. The CDR3 DNA is TGTGCCAGCAGCAACCCGGTCGGCACTGAAGCTTTCTTT.

This clonotype was seen at least ten times. J is TRBJ2-6 and V is TRBV10-3; 10 bases are shared with TRBD1. Per germline, CDR1 ENHRY and CDR2 SYGVKD. V shed 10 bases, J shed 1 base, and the junction held 10 bases outside the gene matches. The CDR3 contains 17 residues. Here the CDR3 reads CATEADRGPSGANVLTF. The CDR3 DNA follows: TGTGCCACAGAGGCTGACAGGGGGCCATCTGGGGCCAACGTCCTGACTTTC.

The J gene is TRBJ1-2, the V gene TRBV5-6; 7 bases agree with TRBD1. The CDR3 runs 13 residues. The germline V gene has CDR1 SGHDT and CDR2 YYEEEE. Losses at the gene ends were 1 base for V and 7 bases for J; bases not matched to a gene: 4. This CDR3 reads CASSLPQGFGYTF. In nucleotides, the CDR3 is TGTGCCAGCAGCTTGCCACAGGGGTTTGGCTACACCTTC.

The chain's CDR3 is CSVSGGPNYGYTF. In DNA form, the CDR3 reads TGCAGCGTTTCCGGGGGGCCTAACTATGGCTACACCTTC. This sequence joins TRBV29-1 and TRBJ1-2; perhaps TRBD1 as D (6 bases). In germline, CDR1 is SQVTM, CDR2 ANQGSEA. V lost 5 bases, J lost 0 bases, and 10 bases lay in between. CDR3 length: 13 amino acids.

This clonotype occurred many times. The chain recombines TRBV20-1 with TRBJ2-3; perhaps TRBD1 as D (5 bases). The CDR3 length is 13 residues. Per the germline V gene, CDR1 is DFQATT and CDR2 is SNEGSKA (reference sequence). Trimming left V 6 bases short and J 1 base short, with 11 bases between. CDR3 loop: CSAEKTGTDTQYF. For the CDR3, the DNA is TGCAGTGCCGAAAAGACAGGCACAGATACGCAGTATTTT.

Only a few counts were recorded for this clonotype. The V call is TRBV10-3, the J call TRBJ2-7; D is possibly TRBD2 (6 bases). The CDR3 has 14 amino acids. CDR1 is ENHRY, CDR2 SYGVKD, per germline. V was cut by 8 bases and J by 5 bases, with 19 bases left in between. The CDR3 DNA sequence: TGTGCCATCGGCACCGGGACTCCTGTTGACGAGCAGTACTTC. Its translation: CAIGTGTPVDEQYF.

The table lists this clonotype with many counts. This chain joins TRBV24-1 and TRBJ2-1; TRBD2 matches at 11 bases. V trimming: 6 bases; J trimming: 6 bases; junction bases outside the gene matches: 6. The CDR3 extends over 15 amino acids. Germline V gene sequence: CDR1 KGHDR, CDR2 SFDVKD. CDR3 in amino acids: CATSFTSGGSNEQFF. The CDR3 bases are TGTGCCACCAGTTTTACTAGCGGGGGATCCAATGAGCAGTTCTTC.

This clonotype has more than one count but fewer than ten. V gene TRBV2 combines with J gene TRBJ1-6; D gene uncertain. Trimming shortened V by 2 bases and J by 8 bases, and 16 bases separated the two germline ends. The germline gives CDR1 SNHLY, CDR2 FYNNEI. There are 16 residues in the CDR3. The CDR3 sequence is CASSEFGGTLDSPLHF. CDR3 coding DNA: TGTGCCAGCAGTGAATTTGGAGGCACCTTGGATTCACCCCTCCACTTT.

The genes are TRBV20-1 and TRBJ2-3; D perhaps matches TRBD1 (5 bases). The CDR3 totals 13 residues. The V end was cut by 8 bases, the J end by 3 bases, with 15 bases between. Germline V gene sequence: CDR1 DFQATT, CDR2 SNEGSKA (reference sequence). CDR3 DNA: TGCAGTACAAACAGGAGAAGAACAGATACGCAGTATTTT. This encodes CSTNRRRTDTQYF.